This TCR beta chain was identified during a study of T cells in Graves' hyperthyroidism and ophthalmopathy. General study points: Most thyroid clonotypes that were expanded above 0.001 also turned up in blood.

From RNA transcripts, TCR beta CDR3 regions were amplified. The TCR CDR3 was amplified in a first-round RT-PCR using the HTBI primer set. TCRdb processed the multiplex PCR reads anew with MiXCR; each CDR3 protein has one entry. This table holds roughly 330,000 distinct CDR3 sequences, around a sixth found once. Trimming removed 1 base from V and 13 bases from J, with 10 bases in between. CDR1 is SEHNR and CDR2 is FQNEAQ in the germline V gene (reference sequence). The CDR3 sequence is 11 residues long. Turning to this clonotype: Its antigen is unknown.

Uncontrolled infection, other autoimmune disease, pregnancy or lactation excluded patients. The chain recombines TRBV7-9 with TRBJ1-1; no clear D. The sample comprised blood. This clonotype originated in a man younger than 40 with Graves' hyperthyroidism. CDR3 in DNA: TGTGCCAGCAGCTTAGAAGATATGGGTTTCTTT. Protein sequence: CASSLEDMGFF.